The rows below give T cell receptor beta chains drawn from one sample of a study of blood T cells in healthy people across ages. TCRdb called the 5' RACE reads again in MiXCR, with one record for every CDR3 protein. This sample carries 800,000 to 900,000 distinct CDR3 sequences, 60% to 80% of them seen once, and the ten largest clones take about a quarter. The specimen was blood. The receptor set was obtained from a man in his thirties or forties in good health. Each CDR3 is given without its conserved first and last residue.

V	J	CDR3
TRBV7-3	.	ASSSTSSHEQY
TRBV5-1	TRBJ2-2	ASSLAGRGQTGELF
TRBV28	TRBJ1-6	ASSFTTGRSPLH
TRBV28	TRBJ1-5	ASSSQGGGDQPQH
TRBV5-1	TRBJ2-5	ASSLGWDGTQETQY
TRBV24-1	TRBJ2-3	ATSDFQAGGGDTQY
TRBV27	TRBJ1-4	ASRPVTGTNEKLF
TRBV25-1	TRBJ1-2	ASSEYKGTGENYGYT
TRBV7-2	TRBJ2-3	ASSSSSGGAVEGTDTQY
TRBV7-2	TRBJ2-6	ASSWGTPSSGANVLT
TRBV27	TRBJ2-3	ASTVGGARDTQY
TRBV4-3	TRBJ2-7	ASSPTGISYEQY
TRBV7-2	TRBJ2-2	ASSLAGGDTGELF
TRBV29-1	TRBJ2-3	SCGFADTQY
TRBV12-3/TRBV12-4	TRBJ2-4	ASSPRTAARAKNIQY
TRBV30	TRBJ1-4	AWSQGATNEKLF
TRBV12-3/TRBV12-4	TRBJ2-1	ASQQRGQGRHEQF
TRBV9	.	ASSVDGRAGGETQY